Here is one T cell receptor (beta chain) with its context. Its antigen is undetermined. This entry belongs to a study of T cell responses to AZD1222 COVID-19 vaccine. This table comes from immunoSEQ multiplex PCR, and its TCRdb copy is limited to in-frame clones, with some not included. The sample has approximately 120,000 clones; roughly 87% are singletons. The CDR3 contains 17 residues. The germline CDR1 and CDR2 sequences are LGHNA and YSLEER. Trimming took off 0 bases at V and 3 bases at J, with 18 bases between the two ends. General observations from the study: Just 5 or 6 AZD1222 recipients tested seropositive at baseline.

The rearrangement links TRBV4-3 to TRBJ2-7, with D possibly being TRBD1 (6 bases). The TCR originated in an adult in good health. This material consisted of peripheral blood, taken on day 0 of AZD1222 vaccination. As DNA, the CDR3 is TGCGCCAGCAGCCAAGATATACAGGGAACAGGGAGCTACGAGCAGTACTTC. Protein: CASSQDIQGTGSYEQYF.